This T cell receptor beta chain derives from a study of blood T cell repertoires in COVID-19. Study-wide context: Acute and convalescent COVID-19 specimens originated in the United States, Italy and Spain.

In Seattle, patients joined the study during active infection and were tracked longitudinally. Authors' processing steps: Reference gene primer amplification gave nucleated cell count estimates. TCRdb's copy holds only in-frame clones and misses some; the assay was immunoSEQ multiplex PCR. The V and J calls and the clone size are those of that table, but D and trimming were determined from the DNA. The sample records fewer than 350,000 clones, roughly 90% being singletons. V trimming: 5 bases; J trimming: 1 base; junction bases outside the gene matches: 4. The CDR3 is 14 amino acids. Germline V lookup: CDR1 MNHEY, CDR2 SVGAGI.

The V gene is TRBV6-5, the J gene TRBJ2-5; 7 positions agree with TRBD1. This TCR was recovered from a woman in her thirties with COVID-19, enrolled during active disease. The sample was peripheral blood. In nucleotides, the CDR3 is TGTGCCAGCAGTAGGGGACAGCTCCAAGAGACCCAGTACTTC. This sequence encodes CASSRGQLQETQYF.